This TCR beta chain stems from a study of CD8+CD57+ T cells in acquired aplastic anemia. Overall study: An average of roughly 2.9 ug of DNA was obtained from sorted CD4+ and CD8+ cells.

Looked up from germline, CDR1 is SGHVS and CDR2 is FNYEAQ. The CDR3 consists of 16 residues. V shed 1 base and J shed 0 bases, with 12 bases lying between them. Turning to this clonotype: Its cognate antigen is unknown.

Genomic DNA, serving as template, underwent TCR beta VDJ and CDR3 profiling. From the reads, TCRdb called clonotypes with MiXCR, one entry per CDR3 protein. The sample lists about 35,000 distinct CDR3 sequences, 75% to 85% occurring once. Study-wide results and caveats: Controls did not differ significantly from patients in CD8+ Simpson's diversity. Comparison of patients with controls identified roughly 30 shared CD8+ CDR3 sequences.

The V and J genes are TRBV7-6 and TRBJ1-2; tentative D call: TRBD1 (5 bases). Sequenced sample: sorted CD4+, CD8+, or CD8+CD57+ T cells (not recorded which) from PBMCs. The sequence came from a human donor in good health, serving as a control. CDR3 region: CASSLVSGYTNYGYTF. The CDR3 DNA reads as TGTGCCAGCAGCTTAGTTTCAGGGTATACTAACTATGGCTACACCTTC.